This paragraph covers one T cell receptor beta chain sequence. This sample was included in a study of blood T cell repertoires in COVID-19. About the research overall: The United States, Italy and Spain provided the acute and convalescent COVID-19 samples.

Methods used by the authors: Researchers report that nucleated cell counts were estimated from reference gene primer amplification. This table comes from immunoSEQ multiplex PCR, and its TCRdb copy is limited to in-frame clones, with some not included. V, J and clone size derive from that table, while D and trimming were established from the DNA sequence. The sample carries some 170,000 clones, 80% recorded once. CDR3 length: 14 residues. Germline trimming cut 3 bases from V and 2 bases from J; bases unmatched to any gene: 4. Germline V lookup: CDR1 SQVTM, CDR2 ANQGSEA. Cohort assignment relied on participant-reported clinical history. Cohort 3 recovery required two negative PCRs, clearance, or symptom resolution.

The J gene is TRBJ2-1, the V gene TRBV29-1, with 7 bases lining up with TRBD2. The source is a man aged 40-55 years who had recovered from COVID-19. Sequencing input: PBMCs or T cells enriched from blood (not recorded which). CDR3 sequence reads: CSVDAGGTYNEQFF. Written as DNA, the CDR3 is TGCAGCGTTGATGCCGGGGGGACCTACAATGAGCAGTTCTTC.